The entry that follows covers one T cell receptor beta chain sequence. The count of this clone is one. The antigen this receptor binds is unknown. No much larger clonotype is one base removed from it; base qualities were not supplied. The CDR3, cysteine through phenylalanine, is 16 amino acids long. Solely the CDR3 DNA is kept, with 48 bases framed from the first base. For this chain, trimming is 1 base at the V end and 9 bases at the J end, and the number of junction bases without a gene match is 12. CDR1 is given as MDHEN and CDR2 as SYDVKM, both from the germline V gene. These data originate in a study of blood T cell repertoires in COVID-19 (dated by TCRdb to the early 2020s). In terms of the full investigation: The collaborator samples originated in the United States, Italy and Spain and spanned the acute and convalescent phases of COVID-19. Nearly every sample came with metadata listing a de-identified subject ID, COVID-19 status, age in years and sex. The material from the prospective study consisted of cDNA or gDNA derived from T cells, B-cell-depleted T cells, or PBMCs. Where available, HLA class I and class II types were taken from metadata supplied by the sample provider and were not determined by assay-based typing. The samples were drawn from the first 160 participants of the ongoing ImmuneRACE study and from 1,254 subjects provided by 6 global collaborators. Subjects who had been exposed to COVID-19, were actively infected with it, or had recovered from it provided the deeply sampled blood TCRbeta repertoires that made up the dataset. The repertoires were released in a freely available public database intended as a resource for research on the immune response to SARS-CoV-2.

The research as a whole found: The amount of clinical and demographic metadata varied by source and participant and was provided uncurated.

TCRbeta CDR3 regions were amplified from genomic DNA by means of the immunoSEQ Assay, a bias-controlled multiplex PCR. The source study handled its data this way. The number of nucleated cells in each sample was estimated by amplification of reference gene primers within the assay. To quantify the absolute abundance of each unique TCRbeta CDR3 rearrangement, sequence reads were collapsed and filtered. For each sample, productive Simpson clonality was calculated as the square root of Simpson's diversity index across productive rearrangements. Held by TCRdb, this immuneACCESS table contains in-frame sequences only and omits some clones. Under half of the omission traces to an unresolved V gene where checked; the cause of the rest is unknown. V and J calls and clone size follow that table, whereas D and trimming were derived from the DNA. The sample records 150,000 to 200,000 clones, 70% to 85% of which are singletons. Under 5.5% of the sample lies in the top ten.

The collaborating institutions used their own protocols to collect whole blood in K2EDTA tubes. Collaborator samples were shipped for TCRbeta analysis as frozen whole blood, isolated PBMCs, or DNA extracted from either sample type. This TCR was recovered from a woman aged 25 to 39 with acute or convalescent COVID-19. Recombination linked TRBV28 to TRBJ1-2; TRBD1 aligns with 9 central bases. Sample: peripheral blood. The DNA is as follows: TGTGCCAGCAGTTTATCCCCGGGGGACAGGGTTGAGAGCTACACCTTC. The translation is CASSLSPGDRVESYTF.